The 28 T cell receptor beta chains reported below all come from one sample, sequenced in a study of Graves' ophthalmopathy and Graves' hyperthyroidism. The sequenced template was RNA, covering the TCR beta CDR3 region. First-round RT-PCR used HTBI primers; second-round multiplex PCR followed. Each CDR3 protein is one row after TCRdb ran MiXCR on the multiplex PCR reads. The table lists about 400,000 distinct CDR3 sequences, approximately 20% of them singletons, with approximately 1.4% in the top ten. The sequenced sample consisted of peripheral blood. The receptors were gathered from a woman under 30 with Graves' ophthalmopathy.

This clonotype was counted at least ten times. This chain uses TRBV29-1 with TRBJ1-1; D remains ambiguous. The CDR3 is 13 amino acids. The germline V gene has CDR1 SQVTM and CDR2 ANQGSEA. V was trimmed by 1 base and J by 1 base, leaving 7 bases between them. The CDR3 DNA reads TGCAGCGTTGAAGTGGTGAGGAACACTGAAGCTTTCTTT. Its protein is CSVEVVRNTEAFF.

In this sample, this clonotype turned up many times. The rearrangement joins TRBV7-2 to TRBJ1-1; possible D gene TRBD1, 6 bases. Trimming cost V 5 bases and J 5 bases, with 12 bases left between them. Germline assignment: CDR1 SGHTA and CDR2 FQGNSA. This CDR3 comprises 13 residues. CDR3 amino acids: CASSREGVTEAFF. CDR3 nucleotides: TGTGCCAGCAGCAGGGAGGGGGTGACTGAAGCTTTCTTT.

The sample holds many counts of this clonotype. This CDR3 is CASSRTTGGSYNEQFF. The CDR3 nucleotides are TGTGCCAGCAGCCGGACGACAGGGGGATCCTACAATGAGCAGTTCTTC. This chain joins TRBV12-3 or TRBV12-4 and TRBJ2-1; 9 nucleotides align to TRBD1. CDR3 size: 16 residues. The V and J ends lost 6 bases and 1 base, in that order; junction bases with no gene match: 7.

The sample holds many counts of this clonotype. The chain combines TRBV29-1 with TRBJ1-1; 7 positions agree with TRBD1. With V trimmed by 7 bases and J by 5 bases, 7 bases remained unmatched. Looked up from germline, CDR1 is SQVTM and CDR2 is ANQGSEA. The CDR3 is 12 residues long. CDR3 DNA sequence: TGCAGCGCGGGGACAGAGGGAACTGAAGCTTTCTTT. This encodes CSAGTEGTEAFF. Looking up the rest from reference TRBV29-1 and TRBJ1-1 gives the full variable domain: SAVISQKPSRDICQRGTSLTIQCQVDSQVTMMFWYRQQPGQSLTLIATANQGSEATYESGFVIDKFPISRPNLTFSTLTVSNMSPEDSSIYLCSAGTEGTEAFFGQGTRLTVV.

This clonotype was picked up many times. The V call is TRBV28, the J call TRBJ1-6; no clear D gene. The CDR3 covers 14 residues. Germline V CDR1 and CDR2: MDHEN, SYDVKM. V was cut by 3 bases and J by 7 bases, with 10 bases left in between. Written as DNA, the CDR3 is TGTGCCAGCAGTTTGAGGCAGCCAAATTCACCCCTCCACTTT. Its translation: CASSLRQPNSPLHF.

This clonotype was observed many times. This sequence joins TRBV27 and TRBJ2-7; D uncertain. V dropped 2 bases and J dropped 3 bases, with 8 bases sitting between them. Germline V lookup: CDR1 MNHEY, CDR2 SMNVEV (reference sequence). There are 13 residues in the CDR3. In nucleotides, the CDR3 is TGTGCCAGCAGTTTACACAGCTTCTACGAGCAGTACTTC. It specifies CASSLHSFYEQYF.

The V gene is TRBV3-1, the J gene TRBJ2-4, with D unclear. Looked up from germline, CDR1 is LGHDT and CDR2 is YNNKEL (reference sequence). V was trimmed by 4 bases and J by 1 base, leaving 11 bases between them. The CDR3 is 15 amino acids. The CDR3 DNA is TGTGCCAGCAGCCCATCTGGGGATGCCAAAAACATTCAGTACTTC. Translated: CASSPSGDAKNIQYF.

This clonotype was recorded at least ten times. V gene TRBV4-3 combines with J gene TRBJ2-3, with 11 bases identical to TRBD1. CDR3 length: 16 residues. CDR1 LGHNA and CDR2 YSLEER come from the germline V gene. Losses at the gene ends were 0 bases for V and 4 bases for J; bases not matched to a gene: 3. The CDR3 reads CASSQDWGQGADTQYF. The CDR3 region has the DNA TGCGCCAGCAGCCAAGATTGGGGACAGGGGGCAGATACGCAGTATTTT.

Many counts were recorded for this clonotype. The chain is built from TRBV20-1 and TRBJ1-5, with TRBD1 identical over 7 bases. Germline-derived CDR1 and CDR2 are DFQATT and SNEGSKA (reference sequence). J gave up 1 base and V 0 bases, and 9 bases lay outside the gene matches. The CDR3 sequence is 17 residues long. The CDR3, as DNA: TGCAGTGCTAGAGATGGAACAGGGGCTGTAAGCAATCAGCCCCAGCATTTT. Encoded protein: CSARDGTGAVSNQPQHF.

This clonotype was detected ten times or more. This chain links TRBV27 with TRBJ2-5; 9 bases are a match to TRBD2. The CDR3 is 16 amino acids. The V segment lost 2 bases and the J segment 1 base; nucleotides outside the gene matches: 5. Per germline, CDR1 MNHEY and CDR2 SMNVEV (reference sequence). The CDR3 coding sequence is TGTGCCAGCAGTTTAGGGGCTAGCGGGGCCCAAGAGACCCAGTACTTC. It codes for CASSLGASGAQETQYF.

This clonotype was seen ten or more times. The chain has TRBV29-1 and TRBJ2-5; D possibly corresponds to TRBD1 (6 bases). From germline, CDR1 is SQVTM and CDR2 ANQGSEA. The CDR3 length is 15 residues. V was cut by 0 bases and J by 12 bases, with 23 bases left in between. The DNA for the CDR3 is TGCAGCGTTGAAGAAGGGGATGGGACATCCAACCCGAAGTACTTC. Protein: CSVEEGDGTSNPKYF. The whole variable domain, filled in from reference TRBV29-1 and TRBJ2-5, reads SAVISQKPSRDICQRGTSLTIQCQVDSQVTMMFWYRQQPGQSLTLIATANQGSEATYESGFVIDKFPISRPNLTFSTLTVSNMSPEDSSIYLCSVEEGDGTSNPKYFGPGTRLLVL.

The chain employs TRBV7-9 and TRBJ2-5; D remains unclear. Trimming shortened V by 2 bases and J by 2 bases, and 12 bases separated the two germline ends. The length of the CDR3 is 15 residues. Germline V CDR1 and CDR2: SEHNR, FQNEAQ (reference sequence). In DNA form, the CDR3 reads TGTGCCAGCAGCTTATCATTTTATAGACAAGAGACCCAGTACTTC. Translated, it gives CASSLSFYRQETQYF.

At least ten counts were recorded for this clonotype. DNA for the CDR3: TGTGCCACCAGCAGCGCAGGGGCCGGGGAGCTGTTTTTT. It is translated as CATSSAGAGELFF. The gene calls are TRBV15 and TRBJ2-2, with a tentative D call TRBD1 (6 bases). Trimming cost V 3 bases and J 6 bases, with 8 bases left between them. The CDR3 has 13 amino acids. CDR1 LNHNV and CDR2 YYDKDF come from the germline V gene (reference sequence).

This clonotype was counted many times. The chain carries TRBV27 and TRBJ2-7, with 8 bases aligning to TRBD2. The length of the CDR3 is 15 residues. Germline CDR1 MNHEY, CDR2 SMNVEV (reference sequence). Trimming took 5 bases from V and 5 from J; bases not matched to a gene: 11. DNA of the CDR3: TGTGCCAGCAGTCCACTGCCGGGAGGGATTGACGAGCAGTACTTC. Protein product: CASSPLPGGIDEQYF.

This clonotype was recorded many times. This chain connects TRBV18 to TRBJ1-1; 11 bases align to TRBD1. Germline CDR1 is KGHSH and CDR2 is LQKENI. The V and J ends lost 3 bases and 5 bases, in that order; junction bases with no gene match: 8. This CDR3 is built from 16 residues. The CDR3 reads CASSPADRGLRTEAFF. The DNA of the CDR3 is TGTGCCAGCTCACCCGCGGACAGGGGGCTACGGACTGAAGCTTTCTTT.

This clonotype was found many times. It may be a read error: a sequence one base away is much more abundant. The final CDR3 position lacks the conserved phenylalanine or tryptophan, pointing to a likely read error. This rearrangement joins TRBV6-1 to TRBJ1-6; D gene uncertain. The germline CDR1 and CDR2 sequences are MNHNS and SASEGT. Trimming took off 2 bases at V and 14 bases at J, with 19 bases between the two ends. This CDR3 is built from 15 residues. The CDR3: CASSELEGTSSSLHI. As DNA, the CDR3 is TGTGCCAGCAGTGAACTTGAGGGTACGTCCTCCTCCCTCCACATT.

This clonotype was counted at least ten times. The DNA of the CDR3 is TGTGCCAGCAGCGTCGGACAGGCCTACGAGCAGTACTTC. This translates into CASSVGQAYEQYF. The chain recombines TRBV7-2 with TRBJ2-7, with 7 bases lining up with TRBD1. V shed 5 bases, J shed 2 bases, and the junction held 3 bases outside the gene matches. Germline CDR1 and CDR2: SGHTA and FQGNSA. The CDR3 runs 13 residues.

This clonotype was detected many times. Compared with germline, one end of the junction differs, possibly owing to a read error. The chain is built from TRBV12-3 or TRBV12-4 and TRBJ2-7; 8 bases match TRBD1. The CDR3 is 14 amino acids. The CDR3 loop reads CASSSTSGQDEQYF. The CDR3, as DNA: TGTGCCAGCAGTTCAACCTCGGGACAGGACGAACAGTACTTC.

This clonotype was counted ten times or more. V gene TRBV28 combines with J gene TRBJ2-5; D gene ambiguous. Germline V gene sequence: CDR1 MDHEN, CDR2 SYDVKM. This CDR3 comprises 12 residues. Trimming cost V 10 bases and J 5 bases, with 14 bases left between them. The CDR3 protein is CATWTPMETQYF. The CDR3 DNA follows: TGTGCCACCTGGACGCCAATGGAGACCCAGTACTTC.

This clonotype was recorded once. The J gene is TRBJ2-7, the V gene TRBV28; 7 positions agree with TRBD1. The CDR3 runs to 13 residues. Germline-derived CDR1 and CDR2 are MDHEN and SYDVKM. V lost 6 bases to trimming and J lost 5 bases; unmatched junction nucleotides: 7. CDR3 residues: CASRFADRDEQYF. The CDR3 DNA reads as TGTGCCAGCAGATTTGCCGACAGGGACGAGCAGTACTTC.

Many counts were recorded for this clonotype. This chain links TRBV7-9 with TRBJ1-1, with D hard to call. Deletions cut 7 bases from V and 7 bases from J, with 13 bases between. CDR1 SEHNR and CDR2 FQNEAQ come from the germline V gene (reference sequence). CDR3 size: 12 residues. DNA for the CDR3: TGTGCCAGCACCCGGGAGTTGGGTGAAGCTTTCTTT. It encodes CASTRELGEAFF.

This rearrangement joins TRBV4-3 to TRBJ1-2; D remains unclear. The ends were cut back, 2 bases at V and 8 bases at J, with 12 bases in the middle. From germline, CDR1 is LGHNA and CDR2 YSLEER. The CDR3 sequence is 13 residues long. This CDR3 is CASSQWQSRGYTF. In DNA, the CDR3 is TGCGCCAGCAGCCAATGGCAGTCGAGAGGCTACACCTTC.

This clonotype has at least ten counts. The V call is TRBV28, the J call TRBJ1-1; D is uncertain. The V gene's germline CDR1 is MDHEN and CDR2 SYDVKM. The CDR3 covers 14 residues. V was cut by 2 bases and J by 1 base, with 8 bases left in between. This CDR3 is CASSLEPGNTEAFF. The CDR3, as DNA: TGTGCCAGCAGTTTAGAACCCGGGAACACTGAAGCTTTCTTT.

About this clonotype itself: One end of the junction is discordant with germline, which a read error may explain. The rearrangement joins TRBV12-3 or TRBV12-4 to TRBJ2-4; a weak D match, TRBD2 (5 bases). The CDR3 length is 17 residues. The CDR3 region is CASSLALSTAAKNIQYF. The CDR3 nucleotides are TGTGCCAGCAGCTTAGCGCTAAGCACCGCGGCCAAAAACATTCAGTACTTC.

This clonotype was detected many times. DNA for the CDR3: TGTGCCAGCAGTTTCCCTTCGGGGGGCGGGTCCTACGAGCAGTACTTC. As protein: CASSFPSGGGSYEQYF. The chain joins TRBV28 to TRBJ2-7, with a possible D match to TRBD2 (7 bases). The CDR3 sequence is 16 residues long. Trimming removed 3 bases at V and 1 base at J, with 16 bases between. Germline lookup yields CDR1 MDHEN and CDR2 SYDVKM.

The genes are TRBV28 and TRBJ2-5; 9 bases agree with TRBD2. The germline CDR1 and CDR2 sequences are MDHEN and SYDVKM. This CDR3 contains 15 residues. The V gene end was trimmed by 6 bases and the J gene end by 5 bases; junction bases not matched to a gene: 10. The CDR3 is CASSRQLAGTETQYF. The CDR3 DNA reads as TGTGCCAGCAGCCGCCAACTAGCGGGCACCGAGACCCAGTACTTC.

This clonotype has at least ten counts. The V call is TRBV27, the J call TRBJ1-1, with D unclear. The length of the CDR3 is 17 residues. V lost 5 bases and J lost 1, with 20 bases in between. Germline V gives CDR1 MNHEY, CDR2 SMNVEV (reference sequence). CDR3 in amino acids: CASSPRLEGRTNTEAFF. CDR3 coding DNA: TGTGCCAGCAGTCCGAGGCTCGAGGGCAGAACGAACACTGAAGCTTTCTTT.

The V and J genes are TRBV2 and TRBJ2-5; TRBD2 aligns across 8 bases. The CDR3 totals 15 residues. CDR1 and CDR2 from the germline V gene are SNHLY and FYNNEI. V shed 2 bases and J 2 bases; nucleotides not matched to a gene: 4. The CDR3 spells CASSESPSGQETQYF. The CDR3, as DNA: TGTGCCAGCAGTGAAAGCCCTAGCGGGCAAGAGACCCAGTACTTC.